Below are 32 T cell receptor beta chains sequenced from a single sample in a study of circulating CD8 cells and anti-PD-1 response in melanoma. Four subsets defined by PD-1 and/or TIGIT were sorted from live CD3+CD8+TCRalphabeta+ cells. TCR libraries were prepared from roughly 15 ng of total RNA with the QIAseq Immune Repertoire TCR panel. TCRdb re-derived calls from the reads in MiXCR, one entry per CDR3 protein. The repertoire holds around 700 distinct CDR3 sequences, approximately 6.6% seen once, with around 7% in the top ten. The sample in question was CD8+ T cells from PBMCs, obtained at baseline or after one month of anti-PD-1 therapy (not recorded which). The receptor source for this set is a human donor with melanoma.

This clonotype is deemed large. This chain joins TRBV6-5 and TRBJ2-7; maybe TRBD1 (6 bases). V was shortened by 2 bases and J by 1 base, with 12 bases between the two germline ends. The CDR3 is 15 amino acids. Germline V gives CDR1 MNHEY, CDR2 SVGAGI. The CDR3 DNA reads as TGTGCCAGCAGTTACCAGGCAGGGGCTTCCTACGAGCAGTACTTC. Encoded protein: CASSYQAGASYEQYF.

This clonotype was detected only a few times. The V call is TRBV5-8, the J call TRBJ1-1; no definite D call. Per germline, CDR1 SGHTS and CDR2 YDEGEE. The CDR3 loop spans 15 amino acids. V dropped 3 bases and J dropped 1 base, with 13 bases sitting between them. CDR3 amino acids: CASSYRPWGNTEAFF. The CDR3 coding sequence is TGTGCCAGCAGCTACCGCCCCTGGGGGAACACTGAAGCTTTCTTT.

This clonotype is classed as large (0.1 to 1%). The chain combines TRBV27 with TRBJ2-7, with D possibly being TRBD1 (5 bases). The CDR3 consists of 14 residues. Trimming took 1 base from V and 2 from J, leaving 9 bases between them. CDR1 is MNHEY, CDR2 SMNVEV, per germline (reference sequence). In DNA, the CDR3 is TGTGCCAGCAGTTTATGGCAGGGAACCTACGAGCAGTACTTC. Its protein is CASSLWQGTYEQYF.

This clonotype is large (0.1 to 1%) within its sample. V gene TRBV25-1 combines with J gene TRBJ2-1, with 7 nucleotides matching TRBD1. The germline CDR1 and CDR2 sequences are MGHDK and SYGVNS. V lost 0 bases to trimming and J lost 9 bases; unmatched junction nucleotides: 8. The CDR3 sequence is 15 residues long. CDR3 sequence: CASSEYGTAYGEQFF. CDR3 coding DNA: TGTGCCAGCAGTGAATATGGGACAGCCTACGGTGAGCAGTTCTTC.

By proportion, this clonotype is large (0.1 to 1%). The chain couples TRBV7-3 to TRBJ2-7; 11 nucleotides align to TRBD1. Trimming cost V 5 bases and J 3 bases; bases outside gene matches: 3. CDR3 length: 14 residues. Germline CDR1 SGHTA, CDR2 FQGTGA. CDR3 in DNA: TGTGCCAGCAGCCCGGGGACAGGGGGCTACGAGCAGTACTTC. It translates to CASSPGTGGYEQYF.

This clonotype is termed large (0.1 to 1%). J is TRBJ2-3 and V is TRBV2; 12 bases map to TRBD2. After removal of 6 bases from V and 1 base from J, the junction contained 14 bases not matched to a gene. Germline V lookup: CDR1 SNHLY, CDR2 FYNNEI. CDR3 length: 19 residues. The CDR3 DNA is TGTGCCAGCAGACGCGGACTAGCGGGAACCCATACGCGCACAGATACGCAGTATTTT. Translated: CASRRGLAGTHTRTDTQYF. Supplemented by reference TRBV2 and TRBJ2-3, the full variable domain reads EPEVTQTPSHQVTQMGQEVILRCVPISNHLYFYWYRQILGQKVEFLVSFYNNEISEKSEIFDDQFSVERPDGSNFTLKIRSTKLEDSAMYFCASRRGLAGTHTRTDTQYFGPGTRLTVL.

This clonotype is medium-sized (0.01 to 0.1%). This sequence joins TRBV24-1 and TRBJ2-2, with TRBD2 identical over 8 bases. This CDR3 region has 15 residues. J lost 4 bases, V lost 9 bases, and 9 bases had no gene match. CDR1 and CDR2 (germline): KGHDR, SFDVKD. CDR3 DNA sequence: TGTGCCACCTCCGCCGGGGGGGCGATCACCGGGGAGCTGTTTTTT. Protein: CATSAGGAITGELFF.

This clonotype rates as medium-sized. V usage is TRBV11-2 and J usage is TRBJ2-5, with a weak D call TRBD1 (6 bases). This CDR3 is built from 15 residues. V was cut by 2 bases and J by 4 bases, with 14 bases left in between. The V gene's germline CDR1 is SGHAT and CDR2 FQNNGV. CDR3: CASSLPGVFGETQYF. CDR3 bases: TGTGCCAGCAGCTTACCAGGGGTATTCGGAGAGACCCAGTACTTC.

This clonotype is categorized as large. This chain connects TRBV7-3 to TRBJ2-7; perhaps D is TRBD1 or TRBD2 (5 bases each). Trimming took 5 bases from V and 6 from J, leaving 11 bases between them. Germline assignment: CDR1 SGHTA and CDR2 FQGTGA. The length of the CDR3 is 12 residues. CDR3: CASSLTGTEQYF. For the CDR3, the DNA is TGTGCCAGCAGCCTGACGGGGACCGAGCAGTACTTC.

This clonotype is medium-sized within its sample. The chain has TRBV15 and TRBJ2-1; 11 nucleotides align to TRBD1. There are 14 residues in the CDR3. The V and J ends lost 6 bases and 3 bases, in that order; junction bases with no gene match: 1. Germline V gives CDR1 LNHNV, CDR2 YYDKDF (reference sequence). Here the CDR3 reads CATRGTGGYNEQFF. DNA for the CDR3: TGTGCCACCAGAGGGACAGGGGGCTACAATGAGCAGTTCTTC.

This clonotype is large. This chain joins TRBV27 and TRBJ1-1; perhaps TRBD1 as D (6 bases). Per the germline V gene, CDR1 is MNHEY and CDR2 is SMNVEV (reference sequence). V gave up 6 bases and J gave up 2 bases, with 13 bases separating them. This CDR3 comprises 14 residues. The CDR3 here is CASRSGQTNTEAFF. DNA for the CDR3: TGTGCCAGCAGGTCTGGACAGACAAACACTGAAGCTTTCTTT.

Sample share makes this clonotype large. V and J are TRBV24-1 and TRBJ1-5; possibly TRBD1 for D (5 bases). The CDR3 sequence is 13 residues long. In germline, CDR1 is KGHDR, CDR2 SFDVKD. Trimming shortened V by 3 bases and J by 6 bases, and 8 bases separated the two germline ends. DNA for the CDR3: TGTGCCACCAGTGATGGAGGGGTTCAGCCCCAGCATTTT. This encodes CATSDGGVQPQHF.

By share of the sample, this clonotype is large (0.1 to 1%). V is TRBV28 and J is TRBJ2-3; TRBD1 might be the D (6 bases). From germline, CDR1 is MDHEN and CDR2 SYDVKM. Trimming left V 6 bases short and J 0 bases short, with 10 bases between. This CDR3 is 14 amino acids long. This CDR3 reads CASSGQLSTDTQYF. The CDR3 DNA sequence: TGTGCCAGCAGCGGACAGTTAAGCACAGATACGCAGTATTTT.

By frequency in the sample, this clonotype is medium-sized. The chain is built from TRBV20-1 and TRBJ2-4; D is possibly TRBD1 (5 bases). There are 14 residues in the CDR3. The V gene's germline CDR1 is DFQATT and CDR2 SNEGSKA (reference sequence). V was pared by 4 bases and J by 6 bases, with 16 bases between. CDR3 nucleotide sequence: TGCAGTGCTACCTCCGACCCAAGGGGAAACATTCAGTACTTC. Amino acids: CSATSDPRGNIQYF.

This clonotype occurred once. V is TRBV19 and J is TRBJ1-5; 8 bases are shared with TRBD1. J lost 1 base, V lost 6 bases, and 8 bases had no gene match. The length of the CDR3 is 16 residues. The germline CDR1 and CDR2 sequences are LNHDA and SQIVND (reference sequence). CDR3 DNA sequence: TGTGCCAGTAGGAACTCACAGGGGGAGAGCAATCAGCCCCAGCATTTT. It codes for CASRNSQGESNQPQHF.

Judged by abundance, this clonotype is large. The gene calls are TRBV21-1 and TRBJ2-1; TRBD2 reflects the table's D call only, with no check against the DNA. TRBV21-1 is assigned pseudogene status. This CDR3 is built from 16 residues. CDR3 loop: CASSNRMTLAGNEQFF. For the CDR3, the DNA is TGTGCCAGCAGCAATCGGATGACTCTCGCGGGCAATGAGCAGTTCTTC.

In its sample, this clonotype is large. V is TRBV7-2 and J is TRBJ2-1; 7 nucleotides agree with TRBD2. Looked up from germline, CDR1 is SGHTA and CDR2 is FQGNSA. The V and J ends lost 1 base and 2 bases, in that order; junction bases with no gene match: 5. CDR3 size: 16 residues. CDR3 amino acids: CASSLEVAGTYNEQFF. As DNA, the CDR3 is TGTGCCAGCAGCTTAGAGGTAGCGGGCACCTACAATGAGCAGTTCTTC.

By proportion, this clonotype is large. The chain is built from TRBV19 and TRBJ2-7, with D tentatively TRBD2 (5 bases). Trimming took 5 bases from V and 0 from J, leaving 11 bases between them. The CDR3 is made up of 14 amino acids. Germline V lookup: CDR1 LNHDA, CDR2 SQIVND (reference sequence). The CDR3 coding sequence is TGTGCCAGTAGTTTCCGGACTGACTCCTACGAGCAGTACTTC. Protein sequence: CASSFRTDSYEQYF.

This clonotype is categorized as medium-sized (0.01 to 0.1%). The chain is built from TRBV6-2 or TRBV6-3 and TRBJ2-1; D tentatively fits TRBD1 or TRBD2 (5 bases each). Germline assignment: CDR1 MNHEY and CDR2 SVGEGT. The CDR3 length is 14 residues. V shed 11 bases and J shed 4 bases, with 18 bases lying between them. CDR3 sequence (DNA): TGTGCCGGAATCCGGGACGTTAGATACAATGAGCAGTTCTTC. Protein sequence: CAGIRDVRYNEQFF.

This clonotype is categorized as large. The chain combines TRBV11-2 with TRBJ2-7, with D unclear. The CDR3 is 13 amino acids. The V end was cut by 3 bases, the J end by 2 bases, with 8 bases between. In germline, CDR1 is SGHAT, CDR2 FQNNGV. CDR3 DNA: TGTGCCAGCAGCTTTTACAGAGCCTACGAGCAGTACTTC. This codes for CASSFYRAYEQYF.

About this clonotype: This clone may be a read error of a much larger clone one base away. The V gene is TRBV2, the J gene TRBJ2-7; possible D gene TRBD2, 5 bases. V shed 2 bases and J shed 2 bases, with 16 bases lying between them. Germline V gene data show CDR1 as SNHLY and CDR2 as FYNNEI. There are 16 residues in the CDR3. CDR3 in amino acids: CASSESSSGVTYEQYF. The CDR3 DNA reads TGTGCCAGCAGTGAATCGTCGAGCGGTGTTACCTACGAGCAGTACTTC.

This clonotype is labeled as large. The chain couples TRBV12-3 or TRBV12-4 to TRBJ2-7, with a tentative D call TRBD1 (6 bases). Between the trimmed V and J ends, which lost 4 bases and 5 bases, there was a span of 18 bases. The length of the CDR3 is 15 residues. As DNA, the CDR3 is TGTGCCAGCAGTTCTGAGCCCACAGGGTTCAACGAGCAGTACTTC. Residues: CASSSEPTGFNEQYF.

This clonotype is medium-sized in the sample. CDR3 sequence reads: CASSIAGGGFQVEQYF. CDR3 in DNA: TGTGCCAGTAGTATAGCCGGCGGCGGGTTTCAAGTCGAGCAGTACTTC. V gene TRBV19 combines with J gene TRBJ2-7; perhaps TRBD2 as D (5 bases). This CDR3 is 16 amino acids long. The V gene's germline CDR1 is LNHDA and CDR2 SQIVND (reference sequence). The ends were cut back, 1 base at V and 6 bases at J, with 19 bases in the middle.

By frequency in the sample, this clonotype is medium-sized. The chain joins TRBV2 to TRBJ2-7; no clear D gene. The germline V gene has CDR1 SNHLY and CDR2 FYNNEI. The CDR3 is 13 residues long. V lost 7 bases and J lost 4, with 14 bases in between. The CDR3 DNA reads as TGTGCCAGCACGTTGGCCGCGGTTTACGAGCAGTACTTC. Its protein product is CASTLAAVYEQYF.

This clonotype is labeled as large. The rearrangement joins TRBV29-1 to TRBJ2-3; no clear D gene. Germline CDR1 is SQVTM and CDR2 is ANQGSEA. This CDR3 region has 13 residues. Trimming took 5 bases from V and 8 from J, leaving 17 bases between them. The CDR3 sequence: CSVLGGVIVTQYF. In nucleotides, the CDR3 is TGCAGCGTTTTGGGTGGGGTTATTGTTACGCAGTATTTT.

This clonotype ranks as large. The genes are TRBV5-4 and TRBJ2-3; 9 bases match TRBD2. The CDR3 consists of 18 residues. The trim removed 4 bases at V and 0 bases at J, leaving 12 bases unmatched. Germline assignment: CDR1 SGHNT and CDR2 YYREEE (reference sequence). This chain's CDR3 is CASSHGTSLPGSTDTQYF. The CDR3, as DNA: TGTGCCAGCAGCCACGGGACTAGCCTTCCCGGGAGCACAGATACGCAGTATTTT.

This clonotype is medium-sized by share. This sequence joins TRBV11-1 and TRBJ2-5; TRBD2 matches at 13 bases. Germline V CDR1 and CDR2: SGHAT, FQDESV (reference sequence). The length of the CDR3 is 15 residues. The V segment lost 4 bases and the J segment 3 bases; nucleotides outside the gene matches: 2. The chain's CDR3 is CASSSGLAGEETQYF. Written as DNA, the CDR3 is TGTGCCAGCAGCTCCGGACTAGCGGGGGAAGAGACCCAGTACTTC.

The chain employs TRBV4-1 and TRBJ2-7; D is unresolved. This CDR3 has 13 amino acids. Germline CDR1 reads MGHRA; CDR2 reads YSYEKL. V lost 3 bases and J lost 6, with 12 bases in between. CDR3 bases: TGCGCCAGCAGCCAGATACTAACCACCGAGCAGTACTTC. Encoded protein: CASSQILTTEQYF.

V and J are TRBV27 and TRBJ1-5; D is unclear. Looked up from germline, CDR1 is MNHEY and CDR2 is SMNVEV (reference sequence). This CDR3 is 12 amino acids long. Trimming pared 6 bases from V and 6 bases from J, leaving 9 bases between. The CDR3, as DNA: TGTGCCAGCAGCCCGTCGGGTCAGCCCCAGCATTTT. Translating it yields CASSPSGQPQHF.

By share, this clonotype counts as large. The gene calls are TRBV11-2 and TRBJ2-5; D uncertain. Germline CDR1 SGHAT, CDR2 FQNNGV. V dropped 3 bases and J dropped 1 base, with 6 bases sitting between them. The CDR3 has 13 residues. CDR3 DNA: TGTGCCAGCAGCTTTCCTGTCCAAGAGACCCAGTACTTC. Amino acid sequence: CASSFPVQETQYF.

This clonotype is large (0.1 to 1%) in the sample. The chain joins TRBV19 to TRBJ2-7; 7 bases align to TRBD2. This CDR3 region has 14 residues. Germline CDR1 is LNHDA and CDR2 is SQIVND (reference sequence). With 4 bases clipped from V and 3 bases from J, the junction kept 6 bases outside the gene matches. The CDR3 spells CASSSGGSFYEQYF. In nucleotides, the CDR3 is TGTGCCAGTAGTAGTGGCGGGAGTTTCTACGAGCAGTACTTC. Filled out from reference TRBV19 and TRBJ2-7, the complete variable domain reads DGGITQSPKYLFRKEGQNVTLSCEQNLNHDAMYWYRQDPGQGLRLIYYSQIVNDFQKGDIAEGYSVSREKKESFPLTVTSAQKNPTAFYLCASSSGGSFYEQYFGPGTRLTVT.

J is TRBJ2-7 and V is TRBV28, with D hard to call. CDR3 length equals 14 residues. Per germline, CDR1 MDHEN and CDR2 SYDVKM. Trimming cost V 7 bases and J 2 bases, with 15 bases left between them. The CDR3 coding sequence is TGTGCCAGCACCCCCCTGGGCAGCCCCTACGAGCAGTACTTC. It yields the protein CASTPLGSPYEQYF. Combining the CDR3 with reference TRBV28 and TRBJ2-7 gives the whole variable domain DVKVTQSSRYLVKRTGEKVFLECVQDMDHENMFWYRQDPGLGLRLIYFSYDVKMKEKGDIPEGYSVSREKKERFSLILESASTNQTSMYLCASTPLGSPYEQYFGPGTRLTVT.